The 24 T cell receptor beta chains in this list originate from one sample, sequenced in a study of vaccination and CD4 T cells after COVID-19. Treatment here: approximately 10-day PBMC culture with coronavirus spike peptide pools or control peptides (ViraFEST assay). Cultured CD4+ T-cell DNA underwent Oncomine TCR Beta short-read sequencing. MiXCR, run by TCRdb on the PCR reads, gives a single entry per CDR3 protein. The table records roughly 15,000 distinct CDR3 sequences, roughly 60% of them present only once. No antigen has been identified for these receptors. The sample taken for sequencing was CD4+ T cells from blood, cultured in vitro. The receptors were gathered from a human donor who had recovered from COVID-19.

This clonotype was detected a few times. The chain couples TRBV5-4 to TRBJ1-1; D is ambiguous. Germline values: CDR1 SGHNT, CDR2 YYREEE (reference sequence). The V gene lost 0 bases and the J gene lost 7 bases, with 13 bases spanning the gap. The CDR3 sequence is 14 residues long. The CDR3, as DNA: TGTGCCAGCAGCTTGGGGGGTCAACAGTTTGAAGCTTTCTTT. It is translated as CASSLGGQQFEAFF.

The V and J genes are TRBV7-8 and TRBJ1-2; 8 bases map to TRBD1. The V and J ends lost 0 bases and 8 bases, in that order; junction bases with no gene match: 5. This CDR3 spans 14 amino acids. Germline CDR1 is SGHVS and CDR2 is FQNEAQ. In DNA, the CDR3 is TGTGCCAGCAGCTTAGCGCGACAGGGGTACGGCTACACCTTC. This gives the protein CASSLARQGYGYTF.

This clonotype was seen only a few times. The chain carries TRBV27 and TRBJ2-5, with 8 bases aligning to TRBD2. CDR3 length equals 13 residues. V dropped 6 bases and J dropped 5; count of bases not matched to a gene: 5. Germline V CDR1 and CDR2: MNHEY, SMNVEV (reference sequence). The CDR3 nucleotides read TGTGCCAGCAGCCAGCGGGAGAGGGAGACCCAGTACTTC. Its translation: CASSQRERETQYF.

This clonotype was observed once. This chain connects TRBV20-1 to TRBJ2-4; the D gene is possibly TRBD2 (6 bases). The CDR3 spans 16 residues. V was clipped by 3 bases and J by 4 bases, with 19 bases between them. Germline V CDR1 and CDR2: DFQATT, SNEGSKA (reference sequence). The CDR3 reads CSASFLSGTLKNIQYF. The DNA of the CDR3 is TGCAGTGCTAGTTTCCTCTCCGGGACTCTTAAAAACATTCAGTACTTC.

The rearrangement uses TRBV19 and TRBJ2-2, with 8 bases fitting TRBD1. J gave up 1 base and V 5 bases, and 12 bases lay outside the gene matches. This CDR3 region has 18 residues. Germline V CDR1 and CDR2: LNHDA, SQIVND (reference sequence). The DNA for the CDR3 is TGTGCCAGTAGTTCCCAGACGACAGGGGTCCTGAACACCGGGGAGCTGTTTTTT. Amino acid sequence: CASSSQTTGVLNTGELFF.

The J gene is TRBJ2-1, the V gene TRBV11-2; the D is unclear. CDR3 length equals 13 residues. The V gene's germline CDR1 is SGHAT and CDR2 FQNNGV. The V end lost 5 bases, the J end lost 7 bases, and 12 bases lay between the germline ends. CDR3: CASSPIGINEQFF. The CDR3 DNA reads TGTGCCAGCAGCCCGATAGGAATTAATGAGCAGTTCTTC.

The genes are TRBV7-2 and TRBJ1-2, with D unresolved. The CDR3 totals 13 residues. The V gene lost 6 bases and the J gene lost 7 bases, with 15 bases spanning the gap. Per the germline V gene, CDR1 is SGHTA and CDR2 is FQGNSA. The CDR3 is CASRYSRVSGYTF. In DNA, the CDR3 is TGTGCCAGCAGGTACTCGCGTGTCTCTGGCTACACCTTC.

V usage is TRBV7-3 and J usage is TRBJ2-3; 10 bases match TRBD1. The CDR3 extends over 15 amino acids. Germline V gene sequence: CDR1 SGHTA, CDR2 FQGTGA. V gave up 4 bases and J gave up 2 bases; unmatched junction bases: 3. The CDR3 loop reads CASSSRQGATDTQYF. CDR3 sequence (DNA): TGTGCCAGCAGCTCGAGACAGGGGGCCACAGATACGCAGTATTTT.

This chain connects TRBV7-2 to TRBJ1-2; the D is unclear. There are 12 residues in the CDR3. With 5 bases removed from V and 5 bases from J, the gap between germline ends came to 9 bases. Germline V gene data show CDR1 as SGHTA and CDR2 as FQGNSA. Here the CDR3 reads CASSPRGYGYTF. The CDR3 region has the DNA TGTGCCAGCAGCCCCCGAGGGTATGGCTACACCTTC.

This clonotype appeared a single time. V usage is TRBV5-1 and J usage is TRBJ2-5; tentative D call: TRBD1 (6 bases). CDR3 length: 14 amino acids. Germline V CDR1 and CDR2: SGHRS, YFSETQ. Trimming removed 0 bases from V and 3 bases from J, with 9 bases in between. CDR3 bases: TGCGCCAGCAGCTTGGTTCCAGGGGAAGAGACCCAGTACTTC. Its translation: CASSLVPGEETQYF.

The V call is TRBV30, the J call TRBJ2-1; D is unclear. Germline loops: CDR1 GTSNPN, CDR2 SVGIG (reference sequence). The germline V and J ends were trimmed by 5 bases and 12 bases, with 17 bases remaining between them. This CDR3 contains 12 residues. The CDR3: CAWPLNNERQFF. DNA of the CDR3: TGTGCCTGGCCTTTGAACAATGAGCGGCAGTTCTTC. The complete variable domain, with remaining parts taken from reference TRBV30 and TRBJ2-1, reads SQTIHQWPATLVQPVGSPLSLECTVEGTSNPNLYWYRQAAGRGLQLLFYSVGIGQISSEVPQNLSASRPQDRQFILSSKKLLLSDSGFYLCAWPLNNERQFFGPGTRLTVL.

The chain carries TRBV20-1 and TRBJ2-7, with 13 positions matching TRBD2. After removal of 4 bases from V and 5 bases from J, the junction contained 5 bases not matched to a gene. This CDR3 region has 14 residues. Germline V gives CDR1 DFQATT, CDR2 SNEGSKA (reference sequence). The CDR3 region has the DNA TGCAGTGCTAAGGGAGGACTAGCGGGAGACGAGCAGTACTTC. Its protein is CSAKGGLAGDEQYF.

The chain uses TRBV27 and TRBJ1-3, with D uncertain. CDR1 is MNHEY and CDR2 is SMNVEV in the germline V gene (reference sequence). This CDR3 has 14 residues. The V end was cut by 10 bases, the J end by 4 bases, with 17 bases between. Here the CDR3 DNA reads TGTGCCAACACGACGAGCTTCAGGGGAAACACCATATATTTT. Translation: CANTTSFRGNTIYF.

The rearrangement uses TRBV20-1 and TRBJ1-2; D may be TRBD1 (5 bases). The length of the CDR3 is 13 residues. Per the germline V gene, CDR1 is DFQATT and CDR2 is SNEGSKA (reference sequence). The germline V and J ends were trimmed by 7 bases and 6 bases, with 18 bases remaining between them. CDR3 region: CSGGQGGSDGYTF. For the CDR3, the DNA is TGCAGTGGAGGGCAGGGAGGTAGCGATGGCTACACCTTC.

The sample holds one count of this clonotype. The chain has TRBV7-3 and TRBJ2-1, with a tentative D call TRBD2 (6 bases). The length of the CDR3 is 16 residues. V was clipped by 2 bases and J by 1 base, with 12 bases between them. The V gene's germline CDR1 is SGHTA and CDR2 FQGTGA. CDR3 loop: CASSLAMGGSYNEQFF. The DNA of the CDR3 is TGTGCCAGCAGCTTAGCCATGGGGGGATCCTACAATGAGCAGTTCTTC. The whole variable domain, remainder taken from reference TRBV7-3 and TRBJ2-1, is GAGVSQTPSNKVTEKGKYVELRCDPISGHTALYWYRQSLGQGPEFLIYFQGTGAADDSGLPNDRFFAVRPEGSVSTLKIQRTERGDSAVYLCASSLAMGGSYNEQFFGPGTRLTVL.

The V and J genes are TRBV28 and TRBJ1-5; D unclear. Germline V lookup: CDR1 MDHEN, CDR2 SYDVKM. Trimming removed 7 bases from V and 2 bases from J, with 12 bases in between. This CDR3 has 14 amino acids. Written as DNA, the CDR3 is TGTGCCAGCACCCCTTTTGGTGGCAATCAGCCCCAGCATTTT. The encoded protein is CASTPFGGNQPQHF.

The chain has TRBV4-2 and TRBJ2-5; D remains ambiguous. Per the germline V gene, CDR1 is LGHNA and CDR2 is YNFKEQ. This CDR3 contains 17 residues. V lost 1 base to trimming and J lost 2 bases, with 17 bases between them. CDR3 sequence (DNA): TGTGCCAGCAGCCAAGGAGGTGTGGCCAGGAGACAAGAGACCCAGTACTTC. Translation: CASSQGGVARRQETQYF.

This clonotype was counted once. One junction end does not reproduce the germline sequence, and a read error may be involved. This chain connects TRBV19 to TRBJ1-1, with a possible D match to TRBD1 (5 bases). This CDR3 comprises 13 residues. Looked up from germline, CDR1 is LNHDA and CDR2 is SQIVND (reference sequence). CDR3 sequence reads: CASSIRQNTEALF. The CDR3 DNA sequence: TGTGCCAGTAGTATAAGACAGAACACTGAAGCTCTCTTT.

The chain recombines TRBV19 with TRBJ1-6; D is ambiguous. There are 15 residues in the CDR3. The germline CDR1 and CDR2 sequences are LNHDA and SQIVND (reference sequence). Trimming stripped 6 bases from V and 8 bases from J, with 17 bases between. CDR3 coding DNA: TGTGCCAGTAGCCTAAGAGGGAGTGAGGATTCACCCCTCCACTTT. Translating it yields CASSLRGSEDSPLHF.

The chain uses TRBV28 and TRBJ1-2, with D possibly TRBD1 on 6 matching bases. CDR1 and CDR2 (germline): MDHEN, SYDVKM. This CDR3 contains 12 residues. With 11 bases removed from V and 0 bases from J, the gap between germline ends came to 10 bases. This CDR3 reads CAARTANYGYTF. CDR3 nucleotide sequence: TGTGCCGCCCGGACAGCTAACTATGGCTACACCTTC.

There are a few counts of this clonotype. The chain links TRBV27 to TRBJ1-2, with TRBD1 identical over 11 bases. The CDR3 consists of 15 residues. Germline V gives CDR1 MNHEY, CDR2 SMNVEV (reference sequence). The V segment lost 6 bases and the J segment 7 bases; nucleotides outside the gene matches: 10. CDR3 nucleotide sequence: TGTGCCAGCAGACTCAGTAGGACAGGGGGCCTTGGCTACACCTTC. It translates to CASRLSRTGGLGYTF.

This clonotype showed up just a few times. The chain recombines TRBV12-3 or TRBV12-4 with TRBJ1-5; D is uncertain. Trimming removed 3 bases at V and 4 bases at J, with 7 bases between. The CDR3 sequence is 13 residues long. CDR3 amino acids: CASSFGRNQPQHF. CDR3 nucleotides: TGTGCCAGCAGTTTCGGAAGAAATCAGCCCCAGCATTTT.

In this sample, this clonotype turned up once. The chain couples TRBV7-9 to TRBJ1-5; perhaps TRBD1 as D (5 bases). Trimming removed 4 bases from V and 11 bases from J, with 21 bases in between. The CDR3 sequence is 15 residues long. Germline V lookup: CDR1 SEHNR, CDR2 FQNEAQ (reference sequence). The CDR3 loop reads CASSSGGGPGKAQHF. CDR3 in DNA: TGTGCCAGCAGCTCCGGGGGAGGGCCTGGGAAGGCCCAGCATTTT.

J is TRBJ1-1 and V is TRBV5-6; 10 bases agree with TRBD1. The V segment lost 4 bases and the J segment 8 bases; nucleotides outside the gene matches: 8. The CDR3 is made up of 14 amino acids. Germline CDR1 is SGHDT and CDR2 is YYEEEE. CDR3 coding DNA: TGTGCCAGCAGCCGGCGGGGGACAGGGGCGGAAGCTTTCTTT. It is translated as CASSRRGTGAEAFF.